The T cell receptor beta chain under discussion was sequenced for a study of CD8+CD57+ T cells in acquired aplastic anemia. Study results and caveats: Patients and controls shared twenty-nine CD8+ CDR3 sequences.

Regarding this clonotype: Its antigen is not identified.

Profiling of TCR beta VDJ combinations and CDR3 sequences used genomic DNA as template. MiXCR was run by TCRdb on the reads, yielding one entry per CDR3 protein. The sample shows 200,000 to 250,000 distinct CDR3 sequences, around 43% of them seen only once. Patients picked for sequencing had shown CD8+CD57+ cell expansion detected by flow cytometry. The enrolled patients all had severe acquired aplastic anemia. The study sampled blood from patients who had received no therapy. From germline, CDR1 is MNHEY and CDR2 SMNVEV (reference sequence). The CDR3 covers 15 residues. With 2 bases removed from V and 0 bases from J, the gap between germline ends came to 10 bases.

The rearrangement links TRBV27 to TRBJ1-1, with D unresolved. Sequences were obtained from sorted CD4+, CD8+, or CD8+CD57+ T cells (not recorded which) from PBMCs. The source is a human donor with aplastic anemia. CDR3 sequence: CASSLVRGMNTEAFF. CDR3 in DNA: TGTGCCAGCAGTTTAGTTCGGGGTATGAACACTGAAGCTTTCTTT.